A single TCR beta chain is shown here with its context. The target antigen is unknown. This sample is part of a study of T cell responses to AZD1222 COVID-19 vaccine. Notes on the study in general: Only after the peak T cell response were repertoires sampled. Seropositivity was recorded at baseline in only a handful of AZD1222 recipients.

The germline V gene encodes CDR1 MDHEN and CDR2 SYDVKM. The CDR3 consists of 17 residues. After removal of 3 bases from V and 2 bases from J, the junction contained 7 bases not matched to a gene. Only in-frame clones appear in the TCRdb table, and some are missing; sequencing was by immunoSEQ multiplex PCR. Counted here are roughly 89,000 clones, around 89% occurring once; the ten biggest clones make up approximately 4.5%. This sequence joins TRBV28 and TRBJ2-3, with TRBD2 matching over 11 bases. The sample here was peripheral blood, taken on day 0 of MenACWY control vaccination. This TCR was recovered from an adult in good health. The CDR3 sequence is CASSLTGLAGTTDTQYF. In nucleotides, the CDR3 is TGTGCCAGCAGTTTGACAGGACTAGCGGGTACCACAGATACGCAGTATTTT.